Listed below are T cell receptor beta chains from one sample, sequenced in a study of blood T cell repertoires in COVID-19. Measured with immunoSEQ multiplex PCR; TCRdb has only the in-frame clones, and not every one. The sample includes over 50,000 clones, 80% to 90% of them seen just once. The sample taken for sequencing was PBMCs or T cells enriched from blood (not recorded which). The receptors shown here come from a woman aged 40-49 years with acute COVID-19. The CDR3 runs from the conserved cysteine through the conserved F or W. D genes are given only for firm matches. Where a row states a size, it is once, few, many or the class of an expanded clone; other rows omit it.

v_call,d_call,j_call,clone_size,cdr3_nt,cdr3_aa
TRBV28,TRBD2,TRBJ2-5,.,TGTGCCATCGGGACTAGCCTTAAAGAGACCCAGTACTTC,CAIGTSLKETQYF
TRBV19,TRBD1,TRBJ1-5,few,TGTGCCAGTAGTATTCGGACAGGGGCGATACAGCCCCAGCATTTT,CASSIRTGAIQPQHF
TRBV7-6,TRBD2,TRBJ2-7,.,TGTGCCAGCAGTAGACTAGCGGGAGGGGACGAGCAGTACTTC,CASSRLAGGDEQYF
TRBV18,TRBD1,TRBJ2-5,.,TGTGCCAGCTCACCGGACGGACAGGGGACTTTTGAGACCCAGTACTTC,CASSPDGQGTFETQYF
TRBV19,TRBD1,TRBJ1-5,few,TGTGCCAGTGACGGACAGGGGAATCAGCCCCAGCATTTT,CASDGQGNQPQHF
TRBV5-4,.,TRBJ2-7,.,TGTGCCAGCAGCTTGGGACGGAGTCCCTGGGAGCAGTACTTC,CASSLGRSPWEQYF
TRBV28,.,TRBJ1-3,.,TGTGCCAGCAGTCCCAGGACCGGGGATGAAAACACCATATATTTT,CASSPRTGDENTIYF
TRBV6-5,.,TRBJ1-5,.,TGTGCCAGCAGTTATGTCGCGGCAGGACTTAATCAGCCCCAGCATTTT,CASSYVAAGLNQPQHF
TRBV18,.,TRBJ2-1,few,TGTGCCAGCTTCACGGCCGGGGGCTACAATGAGCAGTTCTTC,CASFTAGGYNEQFF
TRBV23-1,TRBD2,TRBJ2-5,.,TGCGCCAGCGGTCCCGCGGGGGGGGAGACCCAGTACTTC,CASGPAGGETQYF
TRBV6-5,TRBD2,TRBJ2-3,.,TGTGCCAGCCGGCGGGAGGGGAACACAGATACGCAGTATTTT,CASRREGNTDTQYF
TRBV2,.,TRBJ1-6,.,TGTGCCAGCAGCGCCGGAAGCGCCGCCTATTCACCCCTCCACTTT,CASSAGSAAYSPLHF
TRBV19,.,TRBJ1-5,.,TGTGCCAGTCGAAGGGGAACTCATCAGCCCCAGCATTTT,CASRRGTHQPQHF
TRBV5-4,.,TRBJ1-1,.,TGTGCCAGCAGTCTTAACACTGAAGCTTTCTTT,CASSLNTEAFF